This is a list of T cell receptor beta chains from one sample in a study of T-cell memory formation after mild COVID-19. Each CDR3 protein gets one entry after TCRdb re-called the 5' RACE reads with MiXCR. Of about 320,000 distinct CDR3 sequences in the sample, approximately 14% are singletons; the top ten hold roughly 23%. Input material: PBMCs or a T cell subset sorted from them (not recorded which). These receptors came from a man aged 18 to 29 who had mild COVID-19 (a few samples of this study predate the infection). Cell type and time point are not known. CDR3s include the opening cysteine and the closing phenylalanine or tryptophan. The order of the fields is V gene, J gene, clone size, D gene, CDR3 DNA, CDR3 protein. The D gene is left open where the match is weak. Only part of the rows carry a size: once, few, many, or a class if the clone is expanded.

TRBV20-1,TRBJ2-4,few,TRBD1,TGCAGTGCGGGGGCGGGACAGGTGAACATTCAGTACTTC,CSAGAGQVNIQYF
TRBV6-5,TRBJ1-6,few,TRBD1,TGTGCCAGCAGTTATGGACAGGTCTCCTATAATTCACCCCTCCACTTT,CASSYGQVSYNSPLHF
TRBV5-4,TRBJ1-1,-,-,TGTGCCAGCAGCTCGACGGGGCAGAACACTGAAGCTTTCTTT,CASSSTGQNTEAFF
TRBV5-8,TRBJ2-5,few,-,TGTGCCAGCAGGGGGTCCGGGCAAGAGACCCAGTACTTC,CASRGSGQETQYF
TRBV6-2/TRBV6-3,TRBJ1-1,-,-,TGTGCCAGCAGTTATTTGGGGGCTGAAGCTTTCTTT,CASSYLGAEAFF
TRBV20-1,TRBJ2-3,few,TRBD1,TGCAGTGCTACCAACAGGGGGCAGACAGATACGCAGTATTTT,CSATNRGQTDTQYF
TRBV3-2,TRBJ2-5,-,-,TGTGCCAGCAGCCCCGAAGAGACAGGGGTAAAAGAGACCCAGTACTTC,CASSPEETGVKETQYF
TRBV5-1,TRBJ1-1,few,-,TGCGCCAGCAGCTTGGATCCGGGTTTGGGCACTGAAGCTTTCTTT,CASSLDPGLGTEAFF
TRBV27,TRBJ2-5,few,TRBD2,TGTGCCAGCAGTGATAGCGGGGCCCAAGAGACCCAGTACTTC,CASSDSGAQETQYF
TRBV6-5,TRBJ2-4,few,-,TGTGCCAGCAGTCCCCGGTGGGGGCTAGCCAAAAACATTCAGTACTTC,CASSPRWGLAKNIQYF
TRBV20-1,TRBJ2-3,-,-,TGCAGTGCTCGCCAGTCGGGGTATACAGATACGCAGTATTTT,CSARQSGYTDTQYF
TRBV3-1,TRBJ1-1,-,-,TGTGCCAGCAGCACGCCTTCCGTTGTAAATGAAGCTTTCTTT,CASSTPSVVNEAFF
TRBV12-3/TRBV12-4,TRBJ1-4,-,TRBD1,TGTGCCAGCAGTTTGCTCCAGGGGGAAAAGCTGTTTTTT,CASSLLQGEKLFF
TRBV5-5,TRBJ2-2,few,TRBD2,TGTGCCAGCAGCTGGGACCCCCAGCGGGGGACGAACACCGGGGAGCTGTTTTTT,CASSWDPQRGTNTGELFF
TRBV4-3,TRBJ1-1,-,-,TGCGCCAGCAGCCAAGATGTCGTGAAGGCAACTGAAGCTTTCTTT,CASSQDVVKATEAFF
TRBV7-3,TRBJ2-5,-,TRBD1,TGTGCCAGCAGCTCCGGGACAGGGGTTTTTCGGGGGGACCAAGAGACCCAGTACTTC,CASSSGTGVFRGDQETQYF
TRBV7-2,TRBJ2-1,many,TRBD2,TGTGCCAGCAGCTTACTTAGCGGGGCGCCGACCCCAGAGCAGTTCTTC,CASSLLSGAPTPEQFF
TRBV28,TRBJ1-6,few,-,TGTGCCAGCAGTCCTTTGGGACCGCCAAATTCACCCCTCCACTTT,CASSPLGPPNSPLHF
TRBV25-1,TRBJ1-4,-,-,TGTGCCAGCAGTGACTCGAGGGGAACGGGTGAAAAACTGTTTTTT,CASSDSRGTGEKLFF
TRBV7-9,TRBJ2-5,few,-,TGTGCCAGCAGCCCAAGACGGGCCCAGGGGCAAGAGACCCAGTACTTC,CASSPRRAQGQETQYF
TRBV5-1,TRBJ2-3,many,TRBD2,TGCGCCAGCAGCTTGGTGCGGGGGAACACAGATACGCAGTATTTT,CASSLVRGNTDTQYF
TRBV7-6,TRBJ1-3,few,-,TGTGCCAGCAGCCCCGGGGGGGGACCTGGAAACACCATATATTTT,CASSPGGGPGNTIYF
TRBV7-6,TRBJ2-1,few,TRBD2,TGTGCCAGCAGCAGAAGGACTAGCCCGCAGAACGAGCAGTTCTTC,CASSRRTSPQNEQFF